The entry that follows covers one T cell receptor beta chain sequence. The antigen is undetermined. With 4 bases removed from V and 1 base from J, the gap between germline ends came to 14 bases. The germline V gene has CDR1 SGHRS and CDR2 YFSETQ. This CDR3 has 15 residues. Measured with immunoSEQ multiplex PCR; TCRdb has only the in-frame clones, and not every one. The top ten hold roughly 2% of the sample, which has 130,000 to 150,000 clones, about nine tenths seen once. The sample is drawn from a study of T cell responses to AZD1222 COVID-19 vaccine. Study-level points and caveats: Repertoires were obtained solely post-peak T cell response. Females made up more of the donors, who were largely white British, and clonal diversity may have come out too low. Among AZD1222 vaccinees, only 5 to 7 were seropositive at baseline. Spike-specific TCR breadth and depth went up after people got two AZD1222 doses.

The sequencing used peripheral blood, collected 28 days after the second AZD1222 dose. The receptor's source is an adult who received the AZD1222 COVID-19 vaccine. The J gene is TRBJ2-5, the V gene TRBV5-1; a possible D gene is TRBD2 (6 bases). The CDR3 spells CASSGGTSFQETQYF. In nucleotides, the CDR3 is TGCGCCAGCAGCGGGGGTACTAGCTTCCAAGAGACCCAGTACTTC.